The T cell receptor beta chain under discussion was sequenced for a study of CD8 T cells in ankylosing spondylitis. The V segment lost 2 bases and the J segment 5 bases; nucleotides outside the gene matches: 1. CDR3 size: 14 residues. Germline CDR1 and CDR2: SGHRS and YFSETQ. Library preparation for TCR beta used quantitative 5'-RACE with molecular barcodes. TCRdb reprocessed the 5' RACE reads with MiXCR, giving one entry per CDR3 protein. The table includes 200,000 to 250,000 distinct CDR3 sequences, approximately 8% detected once. Broader study findings: A motif of under 10 highly homologous TCR beta variants was seen as apparently characteristic of ankylosing spondylitis blood.

This clonotype was seen at least ten times. Its cognate antigen is unknown. V gene TRBV5-1 combines with J gene TRBJ2-1; 10 bases line up with TRBD1. This receptor was identified in a female donor with ankylosing spondylitis or in good health (not recorded which). The source material was blood, either unsorted or a sorted T cell fraction (not recorded which). Here the CDR3 reads CASSLGTGDNEQFF. DNA for the CDR3: TGCGCCAGCAGCTTAGGGACAGGGGACAATGAGCAGTTCTTC.